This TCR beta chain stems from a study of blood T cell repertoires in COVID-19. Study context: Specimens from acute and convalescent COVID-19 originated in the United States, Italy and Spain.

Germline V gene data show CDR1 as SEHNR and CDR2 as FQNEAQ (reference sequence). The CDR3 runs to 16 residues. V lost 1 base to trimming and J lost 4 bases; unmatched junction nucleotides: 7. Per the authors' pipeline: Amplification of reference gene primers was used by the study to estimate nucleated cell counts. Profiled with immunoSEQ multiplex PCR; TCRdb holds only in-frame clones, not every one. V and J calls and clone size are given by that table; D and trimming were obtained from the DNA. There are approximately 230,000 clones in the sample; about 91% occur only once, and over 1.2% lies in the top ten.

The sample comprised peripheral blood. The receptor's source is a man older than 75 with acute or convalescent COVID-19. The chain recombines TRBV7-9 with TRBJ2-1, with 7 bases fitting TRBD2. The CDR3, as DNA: TGTGCCAGCAGCTTAGGGGGCGGGGGACTATACAATGAGCAGTTCTTC. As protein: CASSLGGGGLYNEQFF.